Given below is one T cell receptor beta chain in context. In this sample, this clone turned up once. The clone's antigen remains unknown. No per-base quality is available; no much larger clone lies one base away. The record originates from a study of PD-1 blockade in classical Hodgkin lymphoma (dated by TCRdb to 2020 to 2021). For the study in its entirety: Nivolumab dosing was 3 mg/kg intravenously every 2 weeks, continuing until either disease progression or unacceptable toxicity. The study used TCR beta sequencing and CyTOF to define a peripheral blood immune signature of response to PD-1 blockade in classical Hodgkin lymphoma. The paper's findings and limits, for the study overall: Lower diversity was seen in patients whose nivolumab began less than 1 year after ASCT, and these patients were left out of later analyses so that immune reconstitution would not confound the results. Among trial patients, those achieving complete response had baseline diversity similar to that of newly diagnosed patients, while diversity was significantly lower in partial responders and progressors. Baseline TCR diversity was reported to be lower in newly diagnosed patients than in healthy donors, and even lower in relapsed/refractory patients. The study was limited to a single clinical trial cohort, and causes of repertoire differences, possibly disease activity or prior therapy, remained undefined. A significant rise by C4D1 was seen in CD4+ but not CD8+ TCR diversity (p=0.0027 vs p=0.16), with the rise being most apparent in complete responders (p=0.02).

The germline V gene provides CDR1 LGHNA and CDR2 YNFKEQ. The CDR3 covers 14 residues, taking in both the cysteine and the phenylalanine. Only the CDR3 DNA is retained, 42 bases long and in frame from the first base. V drops 4 bases and J drops 2 bases, leaving 12 bases in between. The time point label, read with the paper, signifies: cycle 2 day 1 (C2D1) of nivolumab. Every trial patient had relapsed after autologous stem cell transplantation, and cohorts A, B and C differed in prior brentuximab vedotin exposure. The trial cohort comprised around 60 patients with relapsed/refractory classical Hodgkin lymphoma whose best overall responses were complete response, partial response or progressive disease. Single-agent nivolumab was administered to trial patients in the multi-cohort phase II CheckMate 205 trial. An independent review committee assessed best overall response by applying the 2007 International Working Group response criteria. Trial PBMCs were collected just before the start of nivolumab (C1D1) and during therapy at cycle 2 day 1 and cycle 4 day 1. Peripheral blood was collected in 8 mL Vacutainer Cell Preparation Tubes, from which PBMCs were isolated by centrifugation and then cryopreserved.

Genomic DNA was extracted with the Qiagen DNeasy kit from unsorted PBMCs and from negatively selected CD4+ and CD8+ fractions. Using primers that anneal to V and J segments, immunoSEQ multiplex PCR amplified the TCR beta CDR3 regions. A synthetic immune receptor repertoire was used to minimize amplification bias, and any residual bias was removed computationally once sequencing was done. The authors processed their data as follows. Custom Python scripts were used to quantify repertoire diversity as the Shannon entropy index. Unsorted, CD4+ and CD8+ repertoires were examined separately, except in combined analyses, for which CD4+ and CD8+ sequences were merged in silico. A clone was considered expanded if an increase in frequency of at least 2-fold after treatment relative to C1D1 was found, and a pseudocount of 0.5 was applied to clones undetected at baseline. Clones with 0 or 1 copy at C1D1 were classified as singleton clones, and clones with 2 or more copies were classified as non-singleton clones. Clones expanded in unsorted samples were annotated as CD4+, CD8+ or unknown by matching protein sequences in sorted samples from the same patient. Wilcoxon tests on paired samples were used to test diversity changes from C1D1 to C4D1. TCRdb mirrors the immuneACCESS table, restricted to in-frame sequences. Some clones are absent from its copies; in checked studies, under half trace to an unresolved V gene, and the reason for the others is unknown. V, J and clone size are those of that table, while D and trimming were read from the DNA. Present in this sample are 23,000 or so clones, roughly 80% of which were seen just once. The ten largest clones represent around 7.7% of the sample.

In this chain, TRBV4-2 is recombined with TRBJ2-7; the D gene is perhaps TRBD1, on 6 matching bases. This receptor was obtained from a human donor with classical Hodgkin lymphoma. Sequencing was performed on peripheral blood mononuclear cells (PBMCs), taken before the second cycle of nivolumab. The CDR3 has the sequence CASSPTGWPYEQYF. Here is the DNA: TGTGCCAGCAGCCCGACAGGCTGGCCCTACGAGCAGTACTTC.